Presented here are 23 T cell receptor beta chains from one specimen sequenced in a study of OX40 agonist ivuxolimab in advanced cancers. Generated by immunoSEQ multiplex PCR, the TCRdb table keeps only in-frame clones and is missing some. Among 20,000 to 30,000 clones, around 80% were seen once, and the ten largest hold over 1.1%. The material was CD4+ or CD8+ T cells sorted from blood, obtained in a trial of the OX40 agonist ivuxolimab. The receptors shown here come from an adult with an advanced solid tumor such as melanoma, head and neck, liver or kidney cancer.

The chain joins TRBV28 to TRBJ2-7; D may be TRBD1 (6 bases). Trimming cost V 7 bases and J 3 bases, with 13 bases left between them. This CDR3 contains 13 residues. Germline V CDR1 and CDR2: MDHEN, SYDVKM. CDR3 DNA sequence: TGTGCCAGCAACGAGGGGGATGTCTACGAGCAGTACTTC. It yields the protein CASNEGDVYEQYF.

V usage is TRBV6-5 and J usage is TRBJ1-3, with D possibly matching TRBD1 (5 bases). Germline-derived CDR1 and CDR2 are MNHEY and SVGAGI. V was clipped by 0 bases and J by 0 bases, with 9 bases between them. The CDR3 loop spans 16 amino acids. The CDR3 region is CASSYSGPHSGNTIYF. Written as DNA, the CDR3 is TGTGCCAGCAGTTACTCGGGACCGCACTCTGGAAACACCATATATTTT.

In DNA form, the CDR3 reads TGTGCCAGCAGAACCCCGGGACAGAGCAACAATGAGCAGTTCTTC. Translating gives CASRTPGQSNNEQFF. This rearrangement joins TRBV27 to TRBJ2-1; 7 bases are shared with TRBD1. Germline CDR1 is MNHEY and CDR2 is SMNVEV (reference sequence). CDR3 length: 15 amino acids. V lost 6 bases to trimming and J lost 5 bases; unmatched junction nucleotides: 10.

The chain employs TRBV7-2 and TRBJ1-2; no clear D gene. CDR3 size: 12 residues. V was trimmed by 1 base and J by 7 bases, leaving 7 bases between them. Per the germline V gene, CDR1 is SGHTA and CDR2 is FQGNSA. CDR3 nucleotides: TGTGCCAGCAGCTTAGTGATTGGTGGCTACACCTTC. This gives the protein CASSLVIGGYTF. Combining the CDR3 with reference TRBV7-2 and TRBJ1-2 gives the whole variable domain GAGVSQSPSNKVTEKGKDVELRCDPISGHTALYWYRQSLGQGLEFLIYFQGNSAPDKSGLPSDRFSAERTGGSVSTLTIQRTQQEDSAVYLCASSLVIGGYTFGSGTRLTVV.

This chain connects TRBV28 to TRBJ1-5, with TRBD1 as a possible D gene (6 bases). Per germline, CDR1 MDHEN and CDR2 SYDVKM. Trimming cost V 10 bases and J 3 bases, with 19 bases left between them. CDR3 length: 15 residues. This chain's CDR3 is CATTKRYRVNQPQHF. The CDR3 bases are TGTGCCACCACAAAACGATACAGGGTCAATCAGCCCCAGCATTTT. The variable domain in full, with the rest retrieved from reference TRBV28 and TRBJ1-5, is DVKVTQSSRYLVKRTGEKVFLECVQDMDHENMFWYRQDPGLGLRLIYFSYDVKMKEKGDIPEGYSVSREKKERFSLILESASTNQTSMYLCATTKRYRVNQPQHFGDGTRLSIL.

The rearrangement uses TRBV28 and TRBJ1-1, with a weak D call TRBD1 (6 bases). This CDR3 region has 15 residues. Trimming took off 5 bases at V and 7 bases at J, with 20 bases between the two ends. CDR1 is MDHEN and CDR2 is SYDVKM in the germline V gene. For the CDR3, the DNA is TGTGCCAGCAGTACCGGGACACCTTCAAGCATTGAAGCTTTCTTT. Its translation: CASSTGTPSSIEAFF. Supplemented by reference TRBV28 and TRBJ1-1, the full variable domain reads DVKVTQSSRYLVKRTGEKVFLECVQDMDHENMFWYRQDPGLGLRLIYFSYDVKMKEKGDIPEGYSVSREKKERFSLILESASTNQTSMYLCASSTGTPSSIEAFFGQGTRLTVV.

This clone is a singleton in its sample. This chain links TRBV5-1 with TRBJ2-5; D possibly corresponds to TRBD1 (5 bases). The V end was cut by 1 base, the J end by 5 bases, with 9 bases between. The germline V gene encodes CDR1 SGHRS and CDR2 YFSETQ. This CDR3 is built from 13 residues. CDR3: CASSLMQGETQYF. For the CDR3, the DNA is TGCGCCAGCAGCTTGATGCAGGGCGAGACCCAGTACTTC.

The chain is built from TRBV18 and TRBJ2-1; D uncertain. The CDR3 length is 12 residues. Germline V gene sequence: CDR1 KGHSH, CDR2 LQKENI. V lost 1 base and J 7 bases, leaving 5 bases between the germline ends. CDR3 in amino acids: CASSPQLNEQFF. The CDR3 DNA follows: TGTGCCAGCTCACCACAATTGAATGAGCAGTTCTTC.

The chain couples TRBV19 to TRBJ1-1, with 7 bases lining up with TRBD1. CDR3 length: 15 residues. Germline CDR1 and CDR2: LNHDA and SQIVND (reference sequence). The junction had 11 bases not matched to a gene; V was cut back by 7 bases and J by 3 bases. For the CDR3, the DNA is TGTGCCAGTACTCGCACAGGGGCGGGGGACACTGAAGCTTTCTTT. Amino acids: CASTRTGAGDTEAFF. The full variable domain, with the rest looked up from reference TRBV19 and TRBJ1-1, is DGGITQSPKYLFRKEGQNVTLSCEQNLNHDAMYWYRQDPGQGLRLIYYSQIVNDFQKGDIAEGYSVSREKKESFPLTVTSAQKNPTAFYLCASTRTGAGDTEAFFGQGTRLTVV.

V is TRBV5-4 and J is TRBJ2-3; weak D call: TRBD2 (7 bases). The germline V and J ends were trimmed by 3 bases and 11 bases, with 22 bases remaining between them. This CDR3 is 15 amino acids long. The germline V gene has CDR1 SGHNT and CDR2 YYREEE (reference sequence). Written as DNA, the CDR3 is TGTGCCAGCAGCTCCCCCTGGGGGGGGGCCGGTATGCAGTATTTT. Encoded protein: CASSSPWGGAGMQYF.

This clone ranks as medium-sized. The chain links TRBV25-1 to TRBJ2-3; 7 nucleotides line up with TRBD1. Germline trimming cut 6 bases from V and 6 bases from J; bases unmatched to any gene: 0. This CDR3 is 11 amino acids long. Germline V gives CDR1 MGHDK, CDR2 SYGVNS. CDR3 DNA: TGTGCCAGCAGGGACAGGGATACGCAGTATTTT. It yields the protein CASRDRDTQYF.

This clone was detected a few times. The rearrangement uses TRBV5-6 and TRBJ1-2; D remains unclear. There are 13 residues in the CDR3. V was trimmed by 2 bases and J by 2 bases, leaving 7 bases between them. Germline assignment: CDR1 SGHDT and CDR2 YYEEEE. For the CDR3, the DNA is TGTGCCAGCAGCTTAGGGCAGAACTATGGCTACACCTTC. It encodes CASSLGQNYGYTF.

The chain employs TRBV7-2 and TRBJ2-3; the D is unclear. V was pared by 5 bases and J by 3 bases, with 15 bases between. Per germline, CDR1 SGHTA and CDR2 FQGNSA. The length of the CDR3 is 15 residues. CDR3 DNA sequence: TGTGCCAGCAGCCGGGCAGACGGCCGAACAGATACGCAGTATTTT. This encodes CASSRADGRTDTQYF.

This chain joins TRBV28 and TRBJ2-7; 9 bases agree with TRBD2. Germline assignment: CDR1 MDHEN and CDR2 SYDVKM. J lost 5 bases, V lost 3 bases, and 5 bases had no gene match. The CDR3 runs 14 residues. The CDR3 nucleotides read TGTGCCAGCAGTTTTTTAGCGGGAGTCCACGAGCAGTACTTC. Protein product: CASSFLAGVHEQYF. The complete variable domain, with remaining parts taken from reference TRBV28 and TRBJ2-7, reads DVKVTQSSRYLVKRTGEKVFLECVQDMDHENMFWYRQDPGLGLRLIYFSYDVKMKEKGDIPEGYSVSREKKERFSLILESASTNQTSMYLCASSFLAGVHEQYFGPGTRLTVT.

V and J are TRBV11-2 and TRBJ2-5; D is uncertain. In germline, CDR1 is SGHAT, CDR2 FQNNGV. With 0 bases removed from V and 5 bases from J, the gap between germline ends came to 7 bases. This CDR3 has 13 amino acids. The CDR3 DNA sequence: TGTGCCAGCAGCTTAGATAGGACGGAGACCCAGTACTTC. Its protein product is CASSLDRTETQYF.

Here the CDR3 reads CASSQPGGYEQFF. DNA of the CDR3: TGTGCCAGCAGCCAACCCGGGGGGTATGAGCAGTTCTTC. V usage is TRBV14 and J usage is TRBJ2-1; 7 bases agree with TRBD2. V gave up 2 bases and J gave up 8 bases; unmatched junction bases: 3. Per the germline V gene, CDR1 is SGHDN and CDR2 is FVKESK. This CDR3 spans 13 amino acids. Looking up the rest from reference TRBV14 and TRBJ2-1 gives the full variable domain: EAGVTQFPSHSVIEKGQTVTLRCDPISGHDNLYWYRRVMGKEIKFLLHFVKESKQDESGMPNNRFLAERTGGTYSTLKVQPAELEDSGVYFCASSQPGGYEQFFGPGTRLTVL.

This CDR3 reads CASWGQGGETQYF. CDR3 DNA sequence: TGTGCCAGTTGGGGACAGGGGGGAGAGACCCAGTACTTC. The chain employs TRBV28 and TRBJ2-5; TRBD1 agrees at 11 bases. Germline CDR1 is MDHEN and CDR2 is SYDVKM. J gave up 4 bases and V 9 bases, and 4 bases lay outside the gene matches. The CDR3 is 13 residues long. Variable domain in full (rest from reference TRBV28 and TRBJ2-5): DVKVTQSSRYLVKRTGEKVFLECVQDMDHENMFWYRQDPGLGLRLIYFSYDVKMKEKGDIPEGYSVSREKKERFSLILESASTNQTSMYLCASWGQGGETQYFGPGTRLLVL.

V gene TRBV4-1 combines with J gene TRBJ2-1; D is perhaps TRBD2 (5 bases). V was pared by 3 bases and J by 11 bases, with 11 bases between. The germline CDR1 and CDR2 sequences are MGHRA and YSYEKL. The CDR3 loop spans 12 amino acids. The CDR3 DNA sequence: TGCGCCAGCAGCCACCCGGGATTACAGCAGTTCTTC. Translating it yields CASSHPGLQQFF.

V is TRBV6-4 and J is TRBJ1-1; the match to TRBD1 covers 7 bases. Unmatched junction bases numbered 21, after V lost 10 bases and J lost 7 bases. Germline assignment: CDR1 MRHNA and CDR2 SNTAGT. The CDR3 extends over 16 amino acids. For the CDR3, the DNA is TGTGCCAAACAGGTCCCGGCAGGGGGGTCGGTGGTTGAAGCTTTCTTT. Translated: CAKQVPAGGSVVEAFF.

The V call is TRBV6-1, the J call TRBJ2-7; no definite D call. Germline V gene sequence: CDR1 MNHNS, CDR2 SASEGT. This CDR3 comprises 13 residues. V was pared by 0 bases and J by 2 bases, with 5 bases between. CDR3 loop: CASSEAPAYEQYF. The CDR3 nucleotides read TGTGCCAGCAGTGAAGCGCCCGCCTACGAGCAGTACTTC.

This clone was counted between two and nine times. The V gene is TRBV20-1, the J gene TRBJ2-7; D gene uncertain. The CDR3 runs 11 residues. Germline lookup yields CDR1 DFQATT and CDR2 SNEGSKA (reference sequence). The ends were cut back, 3 bases at V and 1 base at J, with 4 bases in the middle. CDR3 sequence (DNA): TGCAGTGCTAGGAGGTCCTACGAGCAGTACTTC. This translates into CSARRSYEQYF.

This chain links TRBV19 with TRBJ1-1; 11 bases match TRBD1. The CDR3 runs 16 residues. V was clipped by 5 bases and J by 5 bases; unmatched bases: 10. The germline gives CDR1 LNHDA, CDR2 SQIVND (reference sequence). In DNA form, the CDR3 reads TGTGCCAGTAGTCAAGGACAGGGGGCGTCTCGGACTGAAGCTTTCTTT. It yields the protein CASSQGQGASRTEAFF.

The V call is TRBV2, the J call TRBJ2-3; D not certain. The CDR3 sequence is 15 residues long. V lost 4 bases, J lost 2 bases, and 13 bases lay in between. CDR1 is SNHLY and CDR2 is FYNNEI in the germline V gene. The CDR3 spells CASSGPSTYTDTQYF. DNA for the CDR3: TGTGCCAGCAGTGGGCCCTCCACCTACACAGATACGCAGTATTTT.